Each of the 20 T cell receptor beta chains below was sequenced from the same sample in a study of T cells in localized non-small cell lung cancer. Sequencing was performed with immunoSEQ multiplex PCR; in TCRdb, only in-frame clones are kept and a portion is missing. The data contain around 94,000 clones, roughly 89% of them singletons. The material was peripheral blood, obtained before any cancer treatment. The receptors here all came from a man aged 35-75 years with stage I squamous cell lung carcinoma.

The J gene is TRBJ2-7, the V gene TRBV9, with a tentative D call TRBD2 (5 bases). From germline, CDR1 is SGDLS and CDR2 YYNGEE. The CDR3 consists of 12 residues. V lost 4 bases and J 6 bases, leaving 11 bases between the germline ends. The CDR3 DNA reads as TGTGCCAGCAGCACCACAGAGGGCGAGCAGTACTTC. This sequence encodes CASSTTEGEQYF.

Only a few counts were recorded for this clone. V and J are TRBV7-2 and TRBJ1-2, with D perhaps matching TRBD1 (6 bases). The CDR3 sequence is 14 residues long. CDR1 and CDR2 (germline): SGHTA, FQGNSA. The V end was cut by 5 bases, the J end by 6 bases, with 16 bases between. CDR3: CASSPTTGTHGYTF. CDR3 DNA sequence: TGTGCCAGCAGCCCCACAACAGGGACTCATGGCTACACCTTC.

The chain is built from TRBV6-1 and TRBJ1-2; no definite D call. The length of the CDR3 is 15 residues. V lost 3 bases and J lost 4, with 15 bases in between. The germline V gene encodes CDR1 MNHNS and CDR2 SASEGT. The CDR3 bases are TGTGCCAGCAGTGACGTAATCCGTTTGGTCTATGGCTACACCTTC. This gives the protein CASSDVIRLVYGYTF.

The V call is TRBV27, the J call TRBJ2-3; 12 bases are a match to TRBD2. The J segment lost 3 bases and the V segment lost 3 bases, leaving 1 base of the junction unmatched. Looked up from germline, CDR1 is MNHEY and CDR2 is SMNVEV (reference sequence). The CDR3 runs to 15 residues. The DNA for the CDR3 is TGTGCCAGCAGTTTGCTAGCGGGGGGGACAGATACGCAGTATTTT. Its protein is CASSLLAGGTDTQYF.

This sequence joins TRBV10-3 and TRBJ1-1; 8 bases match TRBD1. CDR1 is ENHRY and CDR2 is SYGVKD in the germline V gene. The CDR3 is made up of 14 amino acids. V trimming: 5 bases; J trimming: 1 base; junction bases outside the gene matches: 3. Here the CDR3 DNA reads TGTGCCATCAGTCGGACAGGGACGAACACTGAAGCTTTCTTT. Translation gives CAISRTGTNTEAFF.

The CDR3 nucleotides are TGTGCCATCAGTGACGCCAGGAGGTACAATGAGCAGTTCTTC. Translation gives CAISDARRYNEQFF. The V call is TRBV10-3, the J call TRBJ2-1, with D possibly matching TRBD2 (5 bases). Germline assignment: CDR1 ENHRY and CDR2 SYGVKD. V lost 3 bases to trimming and J lost 4 bases, with 10 bases between them. The CDR3 runs to 14 residues.

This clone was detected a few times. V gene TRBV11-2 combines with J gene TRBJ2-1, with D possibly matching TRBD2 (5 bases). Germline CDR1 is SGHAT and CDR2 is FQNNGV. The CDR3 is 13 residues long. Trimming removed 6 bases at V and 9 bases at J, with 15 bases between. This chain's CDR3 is CASRRSGGGEQFF. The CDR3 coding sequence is TGTGCCAGCAGACGGTCCGGCGGAGGTGAGCAGTTCTTC.

CDR3 nucleotide sequence: TGTGCCAGCAGCTTAGGGCTAGCGGGGGGCTACGAGCAGTACTTC. Translating it yields CASSLGLAGGYEQYF. V gene TRBV13 combines with J gene TRBJ2-7, with 11 nucleotides matching TRBD2. The trim removed 0 bases at V and 3 bases at J, leaving 1 base unmatched. CDR1 is PRHDT and CDR2 is FYEKMQ in the germline V gene (reference sequence). The CDR3 is 15 amino acids.

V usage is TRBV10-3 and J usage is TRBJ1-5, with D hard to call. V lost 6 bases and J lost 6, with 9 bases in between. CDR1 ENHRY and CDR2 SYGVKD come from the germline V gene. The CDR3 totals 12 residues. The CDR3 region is CAISEPGQPQHF. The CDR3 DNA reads TGTGCCATCAGCGAACCGGGTCAGCCCCAGCATTTT.

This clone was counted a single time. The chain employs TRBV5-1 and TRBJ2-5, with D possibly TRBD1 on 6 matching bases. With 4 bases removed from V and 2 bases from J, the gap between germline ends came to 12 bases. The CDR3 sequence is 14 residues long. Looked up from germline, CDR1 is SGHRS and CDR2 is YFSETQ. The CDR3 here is CASSEGTNQETQYF. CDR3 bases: TGCGCCAGCAGCGAAGGGACAAATCAAGAGACCCAGTACTTC. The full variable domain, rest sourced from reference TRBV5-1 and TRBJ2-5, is KAGVTQTPRYLIKTRGQQVTLSCSPISGHRSVSWYQQTPGQGLQFLFEYFSETQRNKGNFPGRFSGRQFSNSRSEMNVSTLELGDSALYLCASSEGTNQETQYFGPGTRLLVL.

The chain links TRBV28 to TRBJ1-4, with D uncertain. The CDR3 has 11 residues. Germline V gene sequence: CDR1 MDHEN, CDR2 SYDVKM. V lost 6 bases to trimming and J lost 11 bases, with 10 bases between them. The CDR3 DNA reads TGTGCCAGCAGGGCAGCCGGGAAACTGTTTTTT. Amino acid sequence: CASRAAGKLFF. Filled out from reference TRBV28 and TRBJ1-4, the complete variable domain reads DVKVTQSSRYLVKRTGEKVFLECVQDMDHENMFWYRQDPGLGLRLIYFSYDVKMKEKGDIPEGYSVSREKKERFSLILESASTNQTSMYLCASRAAGKLFFGSGTQLSVL.

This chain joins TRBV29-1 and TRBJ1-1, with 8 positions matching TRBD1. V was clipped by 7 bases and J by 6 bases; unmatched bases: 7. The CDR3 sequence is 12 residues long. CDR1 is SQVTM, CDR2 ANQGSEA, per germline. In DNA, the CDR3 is TGCAGCGGCGATACAGGGGGAGCTGAAGCTTTCTTT. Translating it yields CSGDTGGAEAFF.

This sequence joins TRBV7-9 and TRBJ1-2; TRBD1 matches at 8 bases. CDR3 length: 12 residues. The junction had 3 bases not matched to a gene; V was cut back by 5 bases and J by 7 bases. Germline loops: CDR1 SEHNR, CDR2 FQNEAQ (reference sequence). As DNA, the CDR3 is TGTGCCAGCAGCCCGGACAGGGTTGGCTACACCTTC. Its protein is CASSPDRVGYTF.

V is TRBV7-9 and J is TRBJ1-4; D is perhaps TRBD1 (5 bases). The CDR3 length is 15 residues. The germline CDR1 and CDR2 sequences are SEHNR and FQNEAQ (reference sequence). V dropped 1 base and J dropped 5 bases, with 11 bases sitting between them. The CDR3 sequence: CASSLEQGINEKLFF. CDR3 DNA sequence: TGTGCCAGCAGCTTAGAGCAGGGCATAAATGAAAAACTGTTTTTT.

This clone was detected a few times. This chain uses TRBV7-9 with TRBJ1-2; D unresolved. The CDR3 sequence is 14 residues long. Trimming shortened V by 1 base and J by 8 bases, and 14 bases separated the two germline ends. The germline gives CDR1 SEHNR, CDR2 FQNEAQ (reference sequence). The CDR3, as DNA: TGTGCCAGCAGCTTAGAATCCATACTGGGGGGCTACACCTTC. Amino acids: CASSLESILGGYTF.

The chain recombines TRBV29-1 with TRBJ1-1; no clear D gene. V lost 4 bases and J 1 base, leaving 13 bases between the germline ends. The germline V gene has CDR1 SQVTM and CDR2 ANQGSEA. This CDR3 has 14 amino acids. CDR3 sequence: CSVGRGSGNTEAFF. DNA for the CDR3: TGCAGCGTTGGTCGGGGATCTGGGAACACTGAAGCTTTCTTT.

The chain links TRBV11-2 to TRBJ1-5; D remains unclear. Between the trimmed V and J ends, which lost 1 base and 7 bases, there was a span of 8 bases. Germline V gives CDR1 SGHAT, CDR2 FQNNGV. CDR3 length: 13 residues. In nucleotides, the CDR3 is TGTGCCAGCAGCTTAGCGACGGCACAGCCCCAGCATTTT. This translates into CASSLATAQPQHF.

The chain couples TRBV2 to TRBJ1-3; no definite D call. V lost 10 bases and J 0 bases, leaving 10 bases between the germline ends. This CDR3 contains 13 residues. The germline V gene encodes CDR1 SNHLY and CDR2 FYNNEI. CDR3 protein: CAIVRFSGNTIYF. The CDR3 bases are TGTGCCATTGTACGGTTCTCTGGAAACACCATATATTTT.

CDR3 residues: CASKRDGNTIYF. The CDR3 nucleotides are TGTGCCAGCAAAAGGGATGGAAACACCATATATTTT. The chain joins TRBV6-1 to TRBJ1-3; D call uncertain. CDR1 is MNHNS and CDR2 is SASEGT in the germline V gene. Trimming pared 7 bases from V and 3 bases from J, leaving 7 bases between. This CDR3 has 12 amino acids.

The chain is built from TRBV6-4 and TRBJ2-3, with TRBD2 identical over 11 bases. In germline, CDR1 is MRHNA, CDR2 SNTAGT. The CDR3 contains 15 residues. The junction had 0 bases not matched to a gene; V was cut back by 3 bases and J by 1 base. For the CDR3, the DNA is TGTGCCAGCAGTGAGACTAGCGGGGGCACAGATACGCAGTATTTT. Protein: CASSETSGGTDTQYF.